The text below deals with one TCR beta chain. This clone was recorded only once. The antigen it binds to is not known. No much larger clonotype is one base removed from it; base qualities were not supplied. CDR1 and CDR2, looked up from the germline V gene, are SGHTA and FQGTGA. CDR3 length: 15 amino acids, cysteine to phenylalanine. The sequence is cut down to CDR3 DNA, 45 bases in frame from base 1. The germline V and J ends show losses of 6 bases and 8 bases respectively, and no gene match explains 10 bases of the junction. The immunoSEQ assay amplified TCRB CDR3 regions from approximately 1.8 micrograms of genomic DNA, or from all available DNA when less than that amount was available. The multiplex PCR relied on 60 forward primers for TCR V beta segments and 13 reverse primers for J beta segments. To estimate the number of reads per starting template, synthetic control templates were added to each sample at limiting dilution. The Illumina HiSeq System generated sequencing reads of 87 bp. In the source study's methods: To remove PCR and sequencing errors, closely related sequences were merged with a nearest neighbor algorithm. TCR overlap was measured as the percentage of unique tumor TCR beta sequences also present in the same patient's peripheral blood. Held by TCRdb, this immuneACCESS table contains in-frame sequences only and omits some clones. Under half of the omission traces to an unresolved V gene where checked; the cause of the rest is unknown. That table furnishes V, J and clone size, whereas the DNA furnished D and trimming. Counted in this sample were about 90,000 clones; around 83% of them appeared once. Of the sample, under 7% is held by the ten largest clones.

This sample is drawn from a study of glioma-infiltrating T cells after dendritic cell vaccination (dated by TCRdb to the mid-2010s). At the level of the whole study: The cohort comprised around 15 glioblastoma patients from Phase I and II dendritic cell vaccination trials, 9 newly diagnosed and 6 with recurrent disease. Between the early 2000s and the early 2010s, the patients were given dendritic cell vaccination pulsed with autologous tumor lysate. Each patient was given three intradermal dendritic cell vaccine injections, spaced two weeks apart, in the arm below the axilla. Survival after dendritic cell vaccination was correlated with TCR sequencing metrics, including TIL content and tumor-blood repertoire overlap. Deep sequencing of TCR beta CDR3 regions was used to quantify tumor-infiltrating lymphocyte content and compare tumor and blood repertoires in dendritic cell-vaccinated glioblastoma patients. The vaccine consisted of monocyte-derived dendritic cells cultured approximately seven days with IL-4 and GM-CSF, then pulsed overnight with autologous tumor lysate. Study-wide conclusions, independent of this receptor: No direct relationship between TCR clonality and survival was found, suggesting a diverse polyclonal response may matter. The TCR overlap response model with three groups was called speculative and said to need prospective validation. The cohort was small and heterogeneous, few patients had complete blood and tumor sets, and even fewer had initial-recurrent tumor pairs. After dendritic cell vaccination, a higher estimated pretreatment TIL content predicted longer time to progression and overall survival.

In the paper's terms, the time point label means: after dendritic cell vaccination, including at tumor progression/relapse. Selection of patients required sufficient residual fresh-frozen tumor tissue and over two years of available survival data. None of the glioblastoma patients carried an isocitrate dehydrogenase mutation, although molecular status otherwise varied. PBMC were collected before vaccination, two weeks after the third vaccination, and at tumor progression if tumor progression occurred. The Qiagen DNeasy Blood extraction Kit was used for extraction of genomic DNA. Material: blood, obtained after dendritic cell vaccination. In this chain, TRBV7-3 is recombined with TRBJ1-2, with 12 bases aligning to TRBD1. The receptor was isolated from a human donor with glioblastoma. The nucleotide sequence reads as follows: TGTGCCAGCAGTCGAACGGGACAGGGGGCTTTCGGCTACACCTTC. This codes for CASSRTGQGAFGYTF.